Listed below are T cell receptor beta chains from one sample, sequenced in a study of metastatic and nonmetastatic thyroid tumors. TCRdb re-analyzed the PCR reads through MiXCR. The sample holds about 20,000 clones, less than 25% seen once. What was sequenced was tumor tissue. The receptors come from a female donor with papillary thyroid cancer or a benign thyroid nodule (not recorded which). Some clones in this sample may be carry-over from other donors' samples. Each CDR3 is given with its conserved first and last residue. The D gene is left open where the match is weak. A clone size is listed for some rows: how often the clone was seen (once, few, many), or a class if it is expanded.

TRBJ2-5	once	TRBD2	TRBV5-1	TGCGCCAGCAGCAAGGACGGGGGGAAGGAGACCCAGTACTTC	CASSKDGGKETQYF
TRBJ2-3	NA	TRBD1	TRBV5-4	TGTGCCAGCAGCTTGGGCGGACAGGGGGAGGGAGATACGCAGTATTTT	CASSLGGQGEGDTQYF
TRBJ1-4	many	TRBD1	TRBV2	TGTGCCAGCAGTGCGACAGGGGCGCGGACTAATGAAAAACTGTTTTTT	CASSATGARTNEKLFF
TRBJ2-3	NA	TRBD2	TRBV2	TGTGCCAGCAGTGAAGGGGCAGCGGGAGATAGCACAGATACGCAGTATTTT	CASSEGAAGDSTDTQYF
TRBJ2-1	many	NA	TRBV28	TGTGCCAGCAGTTTATTAGGGTTGGGTGAGCAGTTCTTC	CASSLLGLGEQFF
TRBJ2-7	NA	TRBD2	TRBV4-3	TGCGCCAGCAGCTTGAGCGGGAGGTACGAGCAGTACTTC	CASSLSGRYEQYF
TRBJ1-3	many	NA	TRBV11-2	TGTGCCAGCAGCTTAGGAGGGGCAGGAAACACCATATATTTT	CASSLGGAGNTIYF
TRBJ2-7	once	NA	TRBV11-3	TGTGCCAGCAGCTTAGGAGTGGTTAGCGAGCAGTACTTC	CASSLGVVSEQYF
TRBJ2-3	many	NA	TRBV25-1	TGTGCCTCCCGGGACCCGACCGCAGATACGCAGTATTTT	CASRDPTADTQYF
TRBJ2-7	NA	TRBD2	TRBV28	TGTGCCAGCAGTTTATCTAGCGGGAGAGGCTCCTACGAGCAGTACTTC	CASSLSSGRGSYEQYF
TRBJ2-7	NA	TRBD2	TRBV27	TGTGCCAGCAGTCCGGGGACTAGCGGAATCTCCTACGAGCAGTACTTC	CASSPGTSGISYEQYF
TRBJ1-3	few	TRBD1	TRBV2	TGTGCCAGCAGACTTGACAGGGCTGGAAACACCATATATTTT	CASRLDRAGNTIYF
TRBJ1-2	many	NA	TRBV18	TGTGCCAGCTCTCTCGGTACCTATGGCTACACCTTC	CASSLGTYGYTF
TRBJ2-7	medium-sized	TRBD1	TRBV27	TGTGCCAGCAGTTCCGGGACAGACGCCTACGAGCAGTACTTC	CASSSGTDAYEQYF
TRBJ2-7	once	TRBD1	TRBV7-9	TGTGCCAGCACTCCGGGACAGGGATCCTACGAGCAGTACTTT	CASTPGQGSYEQYF
TRBJ1-5	NA	NA	TRBV5-1	TGCGCCAGCAGCTTGGTTGGGGATAGCAATCAGCCCCAGCATTTT	CASSLVGDSNQPQHF
TRBJ2-7	many	TRBD1	TRBV20-1	TGCAGTGCTACACGGGACAGGGGAGCATCCTACGAGCAGTACTTC	CSATRDRGASYEQYF
TRBJ2-5	many	TRBD2	TRBV2	TGTGCCAGCAGTGAATGGCTAGCGGGAGAGACCCAGTACTTC	CASSEWLAGETQYF
TRBJ2-2	many	NA	TRBV2	TGTGCCAGCAGTGAAAGGAGGGGCACCGGGGAGCTGTTTTTT	CASSERRGTGELFF
TRBJ2-2	few	NA	TRBV11-2	TGTGCCAGCAGCTTAACCAACACCGGGGAGCTGTTTTTT	CASSLTNTGELFF
TRBJ1-4	NA	NA	TRBV6-1	TGTGCCAGCCCGAGGGGAAGGGCTAATGAAAAACTGTTTTTT	CASPRGRANEKLFF
TRBJ2-3	few	TRBD1	TRBV6-1	TGTGCCAGCAGTGAAACCCCGGGACAGGGCTTAGATACGCAGTATTTT	CASSETPGQGLDTQYF
TRBJ2-7	NA	TRBD1	TRBV6-1	TGTGCCGCTCGGGCAGGGGGTGCGAGCGAGCAGTACTTC	CAARAGGASEQYF
TRBJ2-3	few	TRBD1	TRBV2	TGTGCCAGCACCTGGACAGGGAAAACAGATACGCAGTATTTT	CASTWTGKTDTQYF
TRBJ1-5	NA	TRBD1	TRBV10-3	TGTGCCATCAGCCGGGACAGGGGTAATCAGCCCCAGCATTTT	CAISRDRGNQPQHF
TRBJ2-7	NA	TRBD1	TRBV5-5	TGTGCCAGCAGCCCCGGGACAGGGTTCTACGAGCAGTACTTC	CASSPGTGFYEQYF
TRBJ2-3	few	TRBD2	TRBV2	TGTGCCAGCAGCGGAGCGGGGGCTAGCACAGATACGCAGTATTTT	CASSGAGASTDTQYF